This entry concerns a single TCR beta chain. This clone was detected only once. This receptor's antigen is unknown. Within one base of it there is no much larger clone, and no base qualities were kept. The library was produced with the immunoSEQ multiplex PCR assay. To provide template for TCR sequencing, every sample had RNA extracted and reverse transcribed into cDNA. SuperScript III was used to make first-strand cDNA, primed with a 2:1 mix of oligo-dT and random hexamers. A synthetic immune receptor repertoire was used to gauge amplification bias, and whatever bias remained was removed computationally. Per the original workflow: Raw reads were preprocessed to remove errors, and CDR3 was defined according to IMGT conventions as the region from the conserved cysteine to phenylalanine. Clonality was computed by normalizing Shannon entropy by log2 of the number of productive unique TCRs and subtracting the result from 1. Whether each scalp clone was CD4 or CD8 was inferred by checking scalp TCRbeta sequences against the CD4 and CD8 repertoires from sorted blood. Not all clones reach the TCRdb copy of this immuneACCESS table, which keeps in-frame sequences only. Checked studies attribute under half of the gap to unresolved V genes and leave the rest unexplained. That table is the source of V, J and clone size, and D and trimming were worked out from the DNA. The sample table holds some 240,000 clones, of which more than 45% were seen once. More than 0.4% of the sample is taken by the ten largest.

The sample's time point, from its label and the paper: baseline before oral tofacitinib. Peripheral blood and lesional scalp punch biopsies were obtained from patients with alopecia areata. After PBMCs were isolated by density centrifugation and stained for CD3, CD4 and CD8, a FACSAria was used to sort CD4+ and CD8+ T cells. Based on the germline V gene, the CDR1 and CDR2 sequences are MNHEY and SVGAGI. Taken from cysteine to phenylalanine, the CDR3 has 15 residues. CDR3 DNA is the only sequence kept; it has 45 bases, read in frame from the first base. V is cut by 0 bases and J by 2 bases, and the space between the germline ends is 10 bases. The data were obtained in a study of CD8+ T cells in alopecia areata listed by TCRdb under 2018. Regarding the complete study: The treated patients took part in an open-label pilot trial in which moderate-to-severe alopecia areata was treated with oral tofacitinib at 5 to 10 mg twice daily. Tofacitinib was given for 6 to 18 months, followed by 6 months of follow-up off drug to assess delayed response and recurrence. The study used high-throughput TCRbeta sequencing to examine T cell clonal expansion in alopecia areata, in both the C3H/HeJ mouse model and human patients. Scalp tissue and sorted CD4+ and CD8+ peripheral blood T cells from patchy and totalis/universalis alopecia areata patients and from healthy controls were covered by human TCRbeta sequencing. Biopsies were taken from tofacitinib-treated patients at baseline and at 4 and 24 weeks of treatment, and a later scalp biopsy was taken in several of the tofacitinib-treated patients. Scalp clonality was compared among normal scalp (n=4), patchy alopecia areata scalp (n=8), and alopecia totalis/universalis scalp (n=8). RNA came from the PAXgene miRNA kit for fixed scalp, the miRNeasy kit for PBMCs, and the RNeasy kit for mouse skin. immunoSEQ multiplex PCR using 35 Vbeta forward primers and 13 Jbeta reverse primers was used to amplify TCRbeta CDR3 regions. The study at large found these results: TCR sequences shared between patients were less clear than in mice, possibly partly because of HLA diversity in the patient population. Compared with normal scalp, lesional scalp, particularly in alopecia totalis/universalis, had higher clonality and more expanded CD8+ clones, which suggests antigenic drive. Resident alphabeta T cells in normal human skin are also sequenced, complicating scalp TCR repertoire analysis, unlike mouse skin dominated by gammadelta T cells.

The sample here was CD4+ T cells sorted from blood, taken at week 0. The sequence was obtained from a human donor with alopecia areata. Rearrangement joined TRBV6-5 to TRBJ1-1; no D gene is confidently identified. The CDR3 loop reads CASSYSRERNTEAFF. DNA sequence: TGTGCCAGCAGTTACTCGAGAGAGAGAAACACTGAAGCTTTCTTT.